Shown below are 5 T cell receptor beta chains from a single sample sequenced in a study of blood T cells in healthy people across ages. Primers used in a second PCR of about 7 to 12 cycles were a sample-barcoded 5' primer and a J-beta primer mix. In TCRdb, the 5' RACE reads were re-called with MiXCR into one record per CDR3 protein. In the table there are 850,000 to 1,000,000 distinct CDR3 sequences, about 53% of which are singletons. Sequenced input: blood. Receptor source: a woman in her sixties in good health.

The genes are TRBV2 and TRBJ1-2, with D maybe TRBD1 (5 bases). Germline V gives CDR1 SNHLY, CDR2 FYNNEI. Trimming took off 2 bases at V and 3 bases at J, with 7 bases between the two ends. The CDR3 runs to 13 residues. The CDR3 loop reads CASSEKGYYGYTF. As DNA, the CDR3 is TGTGCCAGCAGTGAAAAGGGGTACTATGGCTACACCTTC.

This clonotype showed up many times. This chain uses TRBV5-1 with TRBJ2-7; no clear D gene. Trimming pared 0 bases from V and 4 bases from J, leaving 8 bases between. There are 13 residues in the CDR3. The germline gives CDR1 SGHRS, CDR2 YFSETQ. The CDR3 DNA is TGCGCCAGCAGCTTGGCCGGAAATTACGAGCAGTACTTC. Its protein is CASSLAGNYEQYF.

The chain combines TRBV29-1 with TRBJ2-7; TRBD2 matches 7 bases. This CDR3 region has 15 residues. Germline V gene sequence: CDR1 SQVTM, CDR2 ANQGSEA. V shed 7 bases and J 3 bases; nucleotides not matched to a gene: 15. CDR3 amino acids: CSASRAAGDDYEQYF. The CDR3 DNA sequence: TGCAGCGCTTCCCGGGCGGCGGGAGACGACTACGAGCAGTACTTC.

V usage is TRBV5-5 and J usage is TRBJ2-5; 12 bases align to TRBD2. The trim removed 2 bases at V and 5 bases at J, leaving 10 bases unmatched. From germline, CDR1 is SGHKS and CDR2 YYEKEE (reference sequence). The CDR3 is 17 amino acids. CDR3 nucleotide sequence: TGTGCCAGCAGCTTTCAACTAGCGGGAGGCCGAGGCGAGACCCAGTACTTC. Amino acids: CASSFQLAGGRGETQYF. Variable domain in full (rest from reference TRBV5-5 and TRBJ2-5): DAGVTQSPTHLIKTRGQQVTLRCSPISGHKSVSWYQQVLGQGPQFIFQYYEKEERGRGNFPDRFSARQFPNYSSELNVNALLLGDSALYLCASSFQLAGGRGETQYFGPGTRLLVL.

V usage is TRBV28 and J usage is TRBJ2-5; D uncertain. V lost 7 bases, J lost 10 bases, and 13 bases lay in between. The CDR3 spans 11 residues. Germline V gene data show CDR1 as MDHEN and CDR2 as SYDVKM. The CDR3 region has the DNA TGTGCCAGCACCCTGCCGACCTGCCAGTACTTC. Translated: CASTLPTCQYF.